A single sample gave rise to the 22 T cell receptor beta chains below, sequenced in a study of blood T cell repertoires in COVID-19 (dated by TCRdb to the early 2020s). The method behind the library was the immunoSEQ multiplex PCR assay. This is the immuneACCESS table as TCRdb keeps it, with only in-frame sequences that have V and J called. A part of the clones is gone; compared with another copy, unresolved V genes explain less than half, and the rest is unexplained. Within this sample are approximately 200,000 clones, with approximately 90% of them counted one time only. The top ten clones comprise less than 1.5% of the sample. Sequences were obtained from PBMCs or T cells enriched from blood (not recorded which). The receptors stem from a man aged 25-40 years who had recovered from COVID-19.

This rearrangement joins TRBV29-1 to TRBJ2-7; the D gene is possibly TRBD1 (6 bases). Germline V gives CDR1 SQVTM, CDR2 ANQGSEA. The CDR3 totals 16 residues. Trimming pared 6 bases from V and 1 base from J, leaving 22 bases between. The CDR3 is CSVATYETGKSYEQYF. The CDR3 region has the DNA TGCAGCGTCGCCACCTACGAGACAGGCAAATCCTACGAGCAGTACTTC.

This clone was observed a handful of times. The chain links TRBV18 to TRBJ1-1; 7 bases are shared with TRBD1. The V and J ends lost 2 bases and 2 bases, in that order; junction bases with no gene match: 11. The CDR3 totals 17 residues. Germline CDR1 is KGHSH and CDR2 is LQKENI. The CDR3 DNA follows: TGTGCCAGCTCACCAGACAAACACGGGACAGCTAACACTGAAGCTTTCTTT. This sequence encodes CASSPDKHGTANTEAFF. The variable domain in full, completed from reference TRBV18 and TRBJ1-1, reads NAGVMQNPRHLVRRRGQEARLRCSPMKGHSHVYWYRQLPEEGLKFMVYLQKENIIDESGMPKERFSAEFPKEGPSILRIQQVVRGDSAAYFCASSPDKHGTANTEAFFGQGTRLTVV.

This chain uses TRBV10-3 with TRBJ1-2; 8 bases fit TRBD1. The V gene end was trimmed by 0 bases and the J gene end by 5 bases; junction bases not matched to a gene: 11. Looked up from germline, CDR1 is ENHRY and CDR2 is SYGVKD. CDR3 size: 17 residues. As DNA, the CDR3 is TGTGCCATCAGTGAGTCGACTCTGCAGGGGGCTGGGTATGGCTACACCTTC. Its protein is CAISESTLQGAGYGYTF.

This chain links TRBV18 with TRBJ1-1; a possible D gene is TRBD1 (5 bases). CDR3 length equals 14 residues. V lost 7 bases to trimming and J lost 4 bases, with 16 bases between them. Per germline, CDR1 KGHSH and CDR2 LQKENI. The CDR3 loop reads CASFNPGSSTEAFF. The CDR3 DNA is TGTGCCAGCTTTAACCCAGGGTCTAGCACTGAAGCTTTCTTT.

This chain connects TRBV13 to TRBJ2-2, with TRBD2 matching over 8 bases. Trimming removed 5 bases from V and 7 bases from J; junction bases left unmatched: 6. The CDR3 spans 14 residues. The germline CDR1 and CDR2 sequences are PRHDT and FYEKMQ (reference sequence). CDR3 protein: CASSPGGAGGELFF. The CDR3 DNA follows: TGTGCCAGCAGCCCGGGGGGGGCCGGCGGGGAGCTGTTTTTT.

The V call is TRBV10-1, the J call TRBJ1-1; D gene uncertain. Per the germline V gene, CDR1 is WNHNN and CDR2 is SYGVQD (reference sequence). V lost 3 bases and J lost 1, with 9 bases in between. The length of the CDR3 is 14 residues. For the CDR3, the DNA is TGCGCCAGCAGTGAAGGTACGGGGAACACTGAAGCTTTCTTT. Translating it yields CASSEGTGNTEAFF.

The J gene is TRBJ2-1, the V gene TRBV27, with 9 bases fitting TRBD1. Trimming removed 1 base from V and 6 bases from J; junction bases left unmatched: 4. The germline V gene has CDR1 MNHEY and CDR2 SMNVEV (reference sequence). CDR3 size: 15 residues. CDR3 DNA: TGTGCCAGCAGTTTATGGGGGGACAGGGCCAATGAGCAGTTCTTC. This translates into CASSLWGDRANEQFF.

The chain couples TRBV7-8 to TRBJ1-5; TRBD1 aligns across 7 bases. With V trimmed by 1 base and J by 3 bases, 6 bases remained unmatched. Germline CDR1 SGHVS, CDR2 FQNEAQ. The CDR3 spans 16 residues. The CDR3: CASSLGRGRINQPQHF. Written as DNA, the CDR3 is TGTGCCAGCAGCTTAGGGAGGGGGCGCATCAATCAGCCCCAGCATTTT.

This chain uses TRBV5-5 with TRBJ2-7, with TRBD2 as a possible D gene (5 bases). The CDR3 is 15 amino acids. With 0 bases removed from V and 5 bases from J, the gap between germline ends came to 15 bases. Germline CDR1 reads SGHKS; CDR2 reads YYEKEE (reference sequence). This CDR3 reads CASSLAVGVLHEQYF. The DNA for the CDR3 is TGTGCCAGCAGCTTGGCGGTCGGGGTTTTACACGAGCAGTACTTC.

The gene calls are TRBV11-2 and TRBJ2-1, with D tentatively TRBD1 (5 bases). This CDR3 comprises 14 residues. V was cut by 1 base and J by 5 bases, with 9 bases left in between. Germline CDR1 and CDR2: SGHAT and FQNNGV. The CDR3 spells CASSLASGNNEQFF. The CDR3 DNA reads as TGTGCCAGCAGCTTAGCCTCAGGGAACAATGAGCAGTTCTTC.

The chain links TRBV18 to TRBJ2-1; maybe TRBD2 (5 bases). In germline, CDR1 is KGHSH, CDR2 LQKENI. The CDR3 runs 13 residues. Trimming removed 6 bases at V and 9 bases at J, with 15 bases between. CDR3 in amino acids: CASSPFVEAEQFF. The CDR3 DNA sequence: TGTGCCAGCTCCCCGTTCGTGGAGGCTGAGCAGTTCTTC. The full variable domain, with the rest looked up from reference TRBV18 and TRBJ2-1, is NAGVMQNPRHLVRRRGQEARLRCSPMKGHSHVYWYRQLPEEGLKFMVYLQKENIIDESGMPKERFSAEFPKEGPSILRIQQVVRGDSAAYFCASSPFVEAEQFFGPGTRLTVL.

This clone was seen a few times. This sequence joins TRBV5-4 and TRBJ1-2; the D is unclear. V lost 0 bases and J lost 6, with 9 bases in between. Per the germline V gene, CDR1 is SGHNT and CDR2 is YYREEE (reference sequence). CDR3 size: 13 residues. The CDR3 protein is CASSLDRWNGYTF. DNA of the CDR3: TGTGCCAGCAGCTTGGACAGATGGAATGGCTACACCTTC. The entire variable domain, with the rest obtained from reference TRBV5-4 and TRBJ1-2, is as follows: ETGVTQSPTHLIKTRGQQVTLRCSSQSGHNTVSWYQQALGQGPQFIFQYYREEENGRGNFPPRFSGLQFPNYSSELNVNALELDDSALYLCASSLDRWNGYTFGSGTRLTVV.

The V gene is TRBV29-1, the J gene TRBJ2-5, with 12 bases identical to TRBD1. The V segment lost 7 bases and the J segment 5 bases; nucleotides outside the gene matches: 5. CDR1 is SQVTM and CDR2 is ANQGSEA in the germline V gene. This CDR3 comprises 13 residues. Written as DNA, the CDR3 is TGCAGCGAGGGACAGGGGGCCGCTGAGACCCAGTACTTC. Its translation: CSEGQGAAETQYF.

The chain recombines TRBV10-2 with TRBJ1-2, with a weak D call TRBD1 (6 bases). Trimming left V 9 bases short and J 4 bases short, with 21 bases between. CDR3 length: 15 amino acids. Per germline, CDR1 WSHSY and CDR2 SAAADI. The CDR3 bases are TGCGCCAGGAACATTAACAGGGCCCCACCCTATGGCTACACCTTC. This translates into CARNINRAPPYGYTF.

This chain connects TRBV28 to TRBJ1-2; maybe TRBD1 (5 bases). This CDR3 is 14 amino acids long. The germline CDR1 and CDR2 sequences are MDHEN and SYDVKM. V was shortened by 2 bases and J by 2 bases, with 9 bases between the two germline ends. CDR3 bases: TGTGCCAGCAGTTTACTCGACAGAAACTATGGCTACACCTTC. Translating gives CASSLLDRNYGYTF.

CDR3 nucleotide sequence: TGTGCCAGCAGCCAAGATGGAGCGGGAGAATTAGAGACCCAGTACTTC. It codes for CASSQDGAGELETQYF. The chain uses TRBV3-1 (or the pseudogene TRBV3-2) and TRBJ2-5; 8 bases are shared with TRBD2. V lost 0 bases and J lost 4; bases outside the gene matches: 7. CDR3 length: 16 amino acids. CDR1 and CDR2 from the germline V gene are LGHDT and YNNKEL (reference sequence).

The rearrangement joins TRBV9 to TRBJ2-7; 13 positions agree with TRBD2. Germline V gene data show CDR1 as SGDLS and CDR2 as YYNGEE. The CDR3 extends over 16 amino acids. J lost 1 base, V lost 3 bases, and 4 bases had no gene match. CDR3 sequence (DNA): TGTGCCAGCAGCGACGTGACTAGCGGGAGGTCCTACGAGCAGTACTTC. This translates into CASSDVTSGRSYEQYF.

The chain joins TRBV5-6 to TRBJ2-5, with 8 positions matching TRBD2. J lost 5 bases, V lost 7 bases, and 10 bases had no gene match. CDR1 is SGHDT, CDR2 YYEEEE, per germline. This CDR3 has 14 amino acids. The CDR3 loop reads CASFAGGLMETQYF. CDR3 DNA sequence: TGTGCCAGCTTCGCGGGGGGCCTTATGGAGACCCAGTACTTC.

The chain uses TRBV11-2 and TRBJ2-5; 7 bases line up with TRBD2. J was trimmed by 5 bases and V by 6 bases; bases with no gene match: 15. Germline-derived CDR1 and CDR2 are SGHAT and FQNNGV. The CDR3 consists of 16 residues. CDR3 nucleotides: TGTGCCAGCAGGTCCGTAGGCGGGGGAAAGTCTGAGACCCAGTACTTC. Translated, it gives CASRSVGGGKSETQYF.

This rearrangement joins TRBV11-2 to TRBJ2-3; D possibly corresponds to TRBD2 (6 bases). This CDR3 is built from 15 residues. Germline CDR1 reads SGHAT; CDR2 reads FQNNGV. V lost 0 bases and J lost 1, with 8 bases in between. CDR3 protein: CASSLEGTRTDTQYF. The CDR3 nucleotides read TGTGCCAGCAGCTTAGAGGGGACTCGCACAGATACGCAGTATTTT.

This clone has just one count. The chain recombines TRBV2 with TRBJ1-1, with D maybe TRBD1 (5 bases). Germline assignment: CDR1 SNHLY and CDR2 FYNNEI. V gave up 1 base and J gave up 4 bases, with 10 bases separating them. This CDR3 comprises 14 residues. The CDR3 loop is CASSEVVRATEAFF. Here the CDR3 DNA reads TGTGCCAGCAGTGAAGTAGTCAGGGCCACTGAAGCTTTCTTT. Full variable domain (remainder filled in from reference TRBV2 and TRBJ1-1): EPEVTQTPSHQVTQMGQEVILRCVPISNHLYFYWYRQILGQKVEFLVSFYNNEISEKSEIFDDQFSVERPDGSNFTLKIRSTKLEDSAMYFCASSEVVRATEAFFGQGTRLTVV.

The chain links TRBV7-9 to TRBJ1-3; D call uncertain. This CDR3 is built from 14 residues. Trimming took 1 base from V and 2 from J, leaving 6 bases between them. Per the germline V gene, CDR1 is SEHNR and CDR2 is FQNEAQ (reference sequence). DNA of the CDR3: TGTGCCAGCAGCTTAGGGGGAGCTGGAAACACCATATATTTT. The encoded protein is CASSLGGAGNTIYF.